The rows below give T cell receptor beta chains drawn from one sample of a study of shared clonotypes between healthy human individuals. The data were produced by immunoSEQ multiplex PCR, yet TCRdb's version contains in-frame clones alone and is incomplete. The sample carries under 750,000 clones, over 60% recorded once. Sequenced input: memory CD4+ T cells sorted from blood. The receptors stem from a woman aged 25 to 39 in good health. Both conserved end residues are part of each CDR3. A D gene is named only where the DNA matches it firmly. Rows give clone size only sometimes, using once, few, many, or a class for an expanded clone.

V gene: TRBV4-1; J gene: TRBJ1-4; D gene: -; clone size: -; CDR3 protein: CASRRGENEKLFF; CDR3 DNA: TGCGCCAGCCGCAGGGGAGAAAATGAAAAACTGTTTTTT
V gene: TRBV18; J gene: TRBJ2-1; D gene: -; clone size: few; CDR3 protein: CASSPGEYEQFF; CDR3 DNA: TGTGCCAGCTCACCTGGGGAGTATGAGCAGTTCTTC
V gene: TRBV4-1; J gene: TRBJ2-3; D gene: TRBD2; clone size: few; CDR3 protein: CASSHPLSGSSDTQYF; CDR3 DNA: TGCGCCAGCAGCCATCCCCTTAGCGGGAGTTCAGATACGCAGTATTTT
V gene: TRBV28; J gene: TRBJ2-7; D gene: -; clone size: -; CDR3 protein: CASSWGATHEQYF; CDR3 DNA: TGTGCCAGCAGTTGGGGGGCTACCCACGAGCAGTACTTC
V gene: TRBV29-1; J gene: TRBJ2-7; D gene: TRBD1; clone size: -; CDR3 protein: CSFKGQRDEQYF; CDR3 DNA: TGCAGCTTTAAGGGACAGAGGGACGAGCAGTACTTC
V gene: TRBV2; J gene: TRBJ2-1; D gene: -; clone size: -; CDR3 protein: CASSPRLSSSYNEQFF; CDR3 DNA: TGTGCCAGCAGCCCGAGACTATCGAGCTCCTACAATGAGCAGTTCTTC
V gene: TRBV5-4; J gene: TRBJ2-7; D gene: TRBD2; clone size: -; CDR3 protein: CASSLVKRETYEQYF; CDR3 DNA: TGTGCCAGCAGTCTCGTGAAGCGGGAGACCTACGAGCAGTACTTC
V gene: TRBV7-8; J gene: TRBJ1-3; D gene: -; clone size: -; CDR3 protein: CASSLQGHFSGNTIYF; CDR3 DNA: TGTGCCAGCAGCTTACAAGGACACTTCTCTGGAAACACCATATATTTT
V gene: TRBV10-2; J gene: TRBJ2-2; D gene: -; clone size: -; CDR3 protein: CASRVGANTGELFF; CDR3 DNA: TGCGCCAGCCGGGTTGGGGCGAACACCGGGGAGCTGTTTTTT
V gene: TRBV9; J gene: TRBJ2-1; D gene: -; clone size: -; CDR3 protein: CASSARERGNEQFF; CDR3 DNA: TGTGCCAGCAGCGCCCGTGAACGAGGCAATGAGCAGTTCTTC
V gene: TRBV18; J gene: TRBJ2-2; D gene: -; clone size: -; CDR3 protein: CASSRTYTGELFF; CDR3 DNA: TGTGCCAGCTCACGTACCTACACCGGGGAGCTGTTTTTT
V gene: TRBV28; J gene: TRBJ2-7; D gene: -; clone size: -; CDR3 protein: CASSSVGRSTSRISYEQYF; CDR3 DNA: TGTGCCAGCAGTTCAGTCGGTCGGAGCACTAGCAGAATCTCCTACGAGCAGTACTTC
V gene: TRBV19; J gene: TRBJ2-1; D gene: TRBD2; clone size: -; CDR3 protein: CASSAALAGVSRNEQFF; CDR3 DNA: TGTGCCAGTAGTGCAGCATTAGCGGGAGTATCGCGGAATGAGCAGTTCTTC
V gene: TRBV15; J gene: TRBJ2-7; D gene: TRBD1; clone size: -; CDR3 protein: CATSRYGQVSSYEQYF; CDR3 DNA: TGTGCCACCAGCAGATATGGACAGGTTTCGAGCTACGAGCAGTACTTC
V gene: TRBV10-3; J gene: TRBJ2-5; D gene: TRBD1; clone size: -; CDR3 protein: CASSPTGVGETQYF; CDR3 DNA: TGTGCCTCCAGCCCGACAGGGGTGGGGGAGACCCAGTACTTC
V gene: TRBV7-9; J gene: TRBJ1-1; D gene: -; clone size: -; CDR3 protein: CASSSPWDTEAFF; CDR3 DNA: TGTGCCAGCAGTTCCCCCTGGGACACTGAAGCTTTCTTT
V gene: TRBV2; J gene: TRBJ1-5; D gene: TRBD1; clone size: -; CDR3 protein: CASSERDRLNQPQHF; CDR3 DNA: TGTGCCAGCAGTGAAAGGGACAGACTAAATCAGCCCCAGCATTTT
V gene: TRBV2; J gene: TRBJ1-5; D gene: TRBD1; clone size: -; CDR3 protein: CASSEEGASNQPQHF; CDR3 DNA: TGTGCCAGCAGTGAAGAGGGGGCGAGCAATCAGCCCCAGCATTTT
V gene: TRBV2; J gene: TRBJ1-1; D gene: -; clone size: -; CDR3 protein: CASNQEGGATEAFF; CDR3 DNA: TGTGCCAGCAACCAAGAAGGCGGGGCCACTGAAGCTTTCTTT
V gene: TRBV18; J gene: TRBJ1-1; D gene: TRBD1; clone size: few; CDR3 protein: CASSPAQGENTEAFF; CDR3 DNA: TGTGCCAGCTCACCTGCTCAGGGGGAGAACACTGAAGCTTTCTTT
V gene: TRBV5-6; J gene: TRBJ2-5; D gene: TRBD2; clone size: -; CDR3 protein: CASSRLAEAYQETQYF; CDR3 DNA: TGTGCCAGCAGCCGACTAGCGGAGGCGTACCAAGAGACCCAGTACTTC
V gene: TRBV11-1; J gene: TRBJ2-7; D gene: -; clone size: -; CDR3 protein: CASSFDHSAEQYF; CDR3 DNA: TGTGCCAGCAGCTTCGACCATTCCGCCGAGCAGTACTTC
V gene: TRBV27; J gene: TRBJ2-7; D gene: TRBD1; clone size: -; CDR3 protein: CASRGQGAAYEQYF; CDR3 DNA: TGTGCCAGCAGGGGACAGGGGGCGGCCTACGAGCAGTACTTC
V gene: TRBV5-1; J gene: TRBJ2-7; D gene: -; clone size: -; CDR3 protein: CASSPRDTPGLNEQYF; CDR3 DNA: TGCGCCAGCAGCCCCCGGGACACACCGGGGCTCAACGAGCAGTACTTC
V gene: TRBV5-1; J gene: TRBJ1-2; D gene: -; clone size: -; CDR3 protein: CASSLGGREVTHGYTF; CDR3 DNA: TGCGCCAGCAGCTTGGGGGGTAGGGAGGTTACCCATGGCTACACCTTC
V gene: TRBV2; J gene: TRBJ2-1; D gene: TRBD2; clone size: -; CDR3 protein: CASELLAEQFF; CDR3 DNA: TGTGCCAGCGAGCTACTAGCGGAGCAGTTCTTC
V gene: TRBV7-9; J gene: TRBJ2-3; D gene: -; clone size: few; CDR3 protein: CASSTKAVDTQYF; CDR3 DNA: TGTGCCAGCAGCACTAAAGCGGTAGATACGCAGTATTTT
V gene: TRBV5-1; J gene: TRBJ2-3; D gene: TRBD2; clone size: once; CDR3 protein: CASSLSGRVTDTQYF; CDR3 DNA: TGCGCCAGCAGCCTTAGCGGGAGGGTAACAGATACGCAGTATTTT
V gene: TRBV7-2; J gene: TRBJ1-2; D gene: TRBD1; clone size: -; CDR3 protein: CASSLSDRDNYGYTF; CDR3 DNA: TGTGCCAGCAGCTTGTCGGACAGGGACAACTATGGCTACACCTTC
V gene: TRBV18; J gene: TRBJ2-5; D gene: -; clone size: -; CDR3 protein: CASSLQQETQYF; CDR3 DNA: TGTGCCAGCTCACTCCAGCAGGAGACCCAGTACTTC
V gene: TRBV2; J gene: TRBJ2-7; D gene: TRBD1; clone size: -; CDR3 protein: CASRPGQTYEQYF; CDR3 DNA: TGTGCCAGCAGGCCGGGACAGACCTACGAGCAGTACTTC
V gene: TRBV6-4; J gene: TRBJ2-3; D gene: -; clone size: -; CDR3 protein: CASSERWGADTQYF; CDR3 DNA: TGTGCCAGCAGTGAAAGATGGGGGGCAGATACGCAGTATTTT
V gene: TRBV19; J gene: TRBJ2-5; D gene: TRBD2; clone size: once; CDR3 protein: CASSRGLGEETQYF; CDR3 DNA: TGTGCCAGTAGTAGAGGACTAGGAGAAGAGACCCAGTACTTC
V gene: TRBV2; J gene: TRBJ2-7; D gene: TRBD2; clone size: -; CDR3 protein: CASRGISGRDSYEQYF; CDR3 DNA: TGTGCCAGCAGGGGGATTAGCGGGAGGGACTCCTACGAGCAGTACTTC
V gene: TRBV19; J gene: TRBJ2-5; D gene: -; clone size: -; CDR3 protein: CASSIHHHGLGGQETQYF; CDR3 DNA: TGTGCCAGTAGTATACACCACCACGGGCTAGGCGGCCAAGAGACCCAGTACTTC
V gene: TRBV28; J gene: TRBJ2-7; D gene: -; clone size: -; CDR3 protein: CASRAGFYEQYF; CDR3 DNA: TGTGCCAGCAGGGCGGGGTTCTACGAGCAGTACTTC
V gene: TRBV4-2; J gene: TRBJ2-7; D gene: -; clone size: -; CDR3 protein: CASSDPGQPYEQYF; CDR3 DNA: TGTGCCAGCAGCGACCCCGGACAACCCTACGAGCAGTACTTC
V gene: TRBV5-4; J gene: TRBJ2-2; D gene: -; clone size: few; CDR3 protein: CASSRASGELFF; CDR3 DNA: TGTGCCAGCAGCAGGGCCTCGGGGGAGCTGTTTTTT
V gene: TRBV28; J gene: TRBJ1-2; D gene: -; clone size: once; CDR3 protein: CASSLPGSANYGYTF; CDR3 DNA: TGTGCCAGCAGTTTACCCGGGAGTGCTAACTATGGCTACACCTTC
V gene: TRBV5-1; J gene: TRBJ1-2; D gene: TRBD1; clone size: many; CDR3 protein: CASSPEGAPGYTF; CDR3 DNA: TGCGCCAGCAGCCCCGAGGGGGCGCCTGGCTACACCTTC